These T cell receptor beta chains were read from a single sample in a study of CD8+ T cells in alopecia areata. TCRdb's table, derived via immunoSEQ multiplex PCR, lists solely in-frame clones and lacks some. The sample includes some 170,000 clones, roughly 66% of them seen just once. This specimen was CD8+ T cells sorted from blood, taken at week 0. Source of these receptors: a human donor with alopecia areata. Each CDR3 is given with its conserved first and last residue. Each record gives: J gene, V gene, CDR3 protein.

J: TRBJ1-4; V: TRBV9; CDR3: CASSESGTGREKLFF
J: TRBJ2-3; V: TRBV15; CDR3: CATSRVTIPGPGTDTQYF
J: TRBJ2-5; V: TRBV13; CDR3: CASSSMDSLQETQYF
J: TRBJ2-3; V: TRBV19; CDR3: CASSTFYADTQYF
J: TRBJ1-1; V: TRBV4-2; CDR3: CASSDRDLTWAFF
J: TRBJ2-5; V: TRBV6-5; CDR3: CASSYSQNQETQYF
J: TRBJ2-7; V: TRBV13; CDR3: CASSNRDRSYEQYF
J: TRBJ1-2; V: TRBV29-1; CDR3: CSVEDKGVYGYTF
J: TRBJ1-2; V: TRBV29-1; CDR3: CSVLTGGDGYTF
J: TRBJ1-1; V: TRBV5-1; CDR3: CASSLNEGLNTEAFF
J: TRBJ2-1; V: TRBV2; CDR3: CASGQRGDSVYNEQFF
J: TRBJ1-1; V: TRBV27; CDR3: CASSLSFPGRKLNTEAFF
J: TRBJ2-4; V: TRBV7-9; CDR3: CASSLALDRGNIQYF
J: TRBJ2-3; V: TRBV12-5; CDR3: CASGLWGEYTDTQYF
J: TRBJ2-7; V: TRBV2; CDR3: CASSGTNSYEQYF
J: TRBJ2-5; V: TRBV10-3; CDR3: CAISPTFGETQYF
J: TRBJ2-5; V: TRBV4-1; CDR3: CASSQERTGAYQETQYF
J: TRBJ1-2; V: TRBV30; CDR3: CAWSVVGSGGYTF
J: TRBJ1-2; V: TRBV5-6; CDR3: CASSWGQTYTF
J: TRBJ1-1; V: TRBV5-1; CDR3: CASSLAGVRDTEAFF
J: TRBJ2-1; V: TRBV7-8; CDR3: CASSRSGTSGGIEQFF
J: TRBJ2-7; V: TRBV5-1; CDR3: CASSLEGDEQYF
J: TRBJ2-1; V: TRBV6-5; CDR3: CASTRTGVGEQFF
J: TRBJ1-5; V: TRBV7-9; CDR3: CASTFEDGGLQPQHF
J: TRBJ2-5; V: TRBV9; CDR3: CASSLNSGPLYF
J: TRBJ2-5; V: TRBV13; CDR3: CASSQRGPIEETQYF
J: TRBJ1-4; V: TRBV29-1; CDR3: CSVVGRGESGEKLFF
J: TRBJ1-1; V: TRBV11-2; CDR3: CASRLMLDREPEAFF
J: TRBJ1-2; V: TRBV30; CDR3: CAWARTHGYTF
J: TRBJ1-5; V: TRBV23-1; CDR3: CASSPMTGRPQHF
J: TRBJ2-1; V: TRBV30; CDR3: CAQNGGISYNEQFF
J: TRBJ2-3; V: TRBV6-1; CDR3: CASSVGRAADTQYF
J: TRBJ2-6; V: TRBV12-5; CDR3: CASGPMGDAGANVLTF